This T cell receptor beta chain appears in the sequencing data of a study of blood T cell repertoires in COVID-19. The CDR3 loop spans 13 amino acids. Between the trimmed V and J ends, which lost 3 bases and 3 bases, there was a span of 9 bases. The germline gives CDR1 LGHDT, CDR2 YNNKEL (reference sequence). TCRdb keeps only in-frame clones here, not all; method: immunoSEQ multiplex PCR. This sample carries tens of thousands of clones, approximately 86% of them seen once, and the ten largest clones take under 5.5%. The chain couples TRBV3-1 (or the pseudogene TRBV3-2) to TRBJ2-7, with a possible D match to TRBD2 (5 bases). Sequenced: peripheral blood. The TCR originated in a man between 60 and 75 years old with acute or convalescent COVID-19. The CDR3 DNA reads TGTGCCAGCAGCCAGAGCGGCCTCTACGAGCAGTACTTC. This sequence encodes CASSQSGLYEQYF.